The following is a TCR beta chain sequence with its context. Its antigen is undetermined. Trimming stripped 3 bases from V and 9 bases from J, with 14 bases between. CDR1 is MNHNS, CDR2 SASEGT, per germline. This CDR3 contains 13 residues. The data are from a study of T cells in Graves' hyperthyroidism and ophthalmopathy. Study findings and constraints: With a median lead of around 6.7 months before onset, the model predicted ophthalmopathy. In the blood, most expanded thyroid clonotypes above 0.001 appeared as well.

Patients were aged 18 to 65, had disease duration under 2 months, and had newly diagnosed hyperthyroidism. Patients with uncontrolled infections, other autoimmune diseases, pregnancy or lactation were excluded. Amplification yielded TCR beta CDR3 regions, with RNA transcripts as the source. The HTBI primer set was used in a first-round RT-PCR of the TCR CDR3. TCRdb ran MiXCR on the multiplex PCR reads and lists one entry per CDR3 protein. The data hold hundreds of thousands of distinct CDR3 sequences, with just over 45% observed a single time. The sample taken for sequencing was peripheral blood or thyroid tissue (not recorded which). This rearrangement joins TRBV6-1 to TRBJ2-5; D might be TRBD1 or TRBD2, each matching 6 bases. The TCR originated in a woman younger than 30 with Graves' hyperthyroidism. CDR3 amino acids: CASSDGGAQPQYF. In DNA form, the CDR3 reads TGTGCCAGCAGTGACGGGGGCGCTCAGCCCCAGTACTTC.